This T cell receptor beta chain was identified in a study of T-cell memory formation after mild COVID-19 (dated by TCRdb to 2020 to 2023). Study-wide context: Most TCR sequence clusters were specific to one of the two donors. Two young, previously healthy adult volunteers, one female and one male, were included in the cohort. T-cell clones expanding and contracting after mild COVID-19 in a couple of donors were tracked by longitudinal TCRalpha and TCRbeta repertoire sequencing. Overall study outcomes, separate from this receptor: The second-wave clones that peaked on day 37 were not confirmed to be SARS-CoV-2 specific. Contracting CD4+ clones were found mainly in CM and EM memory subsets, while CD8+ clones were enriched in EMRA. Some responding clones were detected in pre-infection memory, suggesting pre-existing cross-reactive memory T cells joined the SARS-CoV-2 response. Balanced CD4/CD8 phenotypes were observed for clones contracting from day 15 to 85, whereas a bias towards CD4+ was observed for a second wave of clones expanding from day 15 to 37. Only two mild cases were covered by the study, and larger cohorts that include severe cases with pre-infection samples were considered necessary.

This clonotype has ten or more counts. The target of this receptor is not known. One base away there is no much larger clone; base qualities are not given. Ficoll-Paque density gradient centrifugation was the method used to isolate PBMCs. Sequencing was performed on an Illumina NovaSeq 6000. TCRalpha and TCRbeta cDNA libraries were constructed by 5'RACE with constant-segment primers, with sample barcodes and unique molecular identifiers being introduced. Trizol reagent was used to extract RNA from every sample. Libraries were amplified in two PCR steps, with a second sample barcode and Illumina TruSeq adapters added in the second step. Sequencing of the libraries was done on an Illumina NovaSeq, producing 2 x 150 bp paired-end reads. The paper's processing steps were these. Demultiplexing of reads and collapsing into UMI-guided consensus sequences were performed with migec v1.2.7. Using mixcr v2.1.11, the UMI consensuses were aligned to TRA and TRB V and J templates and assembled into clonotypes. Expanded or contracted clonotypes were those called significant by both edgeR and NoisET, with noise models trained on biological replicates. For edgeR calls, the thresholds were a false discovery rate-adjusted p below 0.01 and a log2 fold-change of 1. As an exploratory analysis of dynamics, max-normalized trajectories of the 1000 most abundant clonotypes were examined with PCA combined with hierarchical clustering. Separately sequenced CD4+ and CD8+ repertoires were used to assign the CD4 or CD8 phenotype of responding clones. TCRdb took the public reads, trimmed them with fastp at Q25, ran MiXCR for clone calling and kept in-frame beta chains. For every CDR3 protein sequence, its rows merge into one entry that carries the most common genes and DNA. The V and J calls and clone size are TCRdb's, not the authors'. The sample profile shows roughly 600,000 distinct CDR3 sequences; about a sixth of them were found once. The ten top clones hold 12% of the sample.

Sequenced sample: PBMCs or a T cell subset sorted from them (not recorded which). The TCR originated in an adult woman who had mild COVID-19 (a few samples of this study predate the infection). The sample titles of this study are shuffled in the database, so cell type and time point are left out; the donor was told from shared clones.

The DNA sequence follows: TGTGCCAGCAGTTATGTCCGTGCTAAGGGGAACGAGCAGTACTTC. It translates to CASSYVRAKGNEQYF. The sequence is built from TRBV5-6 and TRBJ2-7; TRBD1 is a weak D gene call, 5 bases matching. V and J lose 5 bases and 5 bases, and a span of 20 bases separates them. The cysteine opens and the phenylalanine closes a CDR3 of 15 amino acids. Only CDR3 DNA remains: 45 bases, in frame from the first base. CDR1 and CDR2 (SGHDT, YYEEEE) derive from the germline V gene.